These 11 T cell receptor beta chains were all obtained from the same sample, sequenced in a study of T-cell memory formation after mild COVID-19. TCRdb called the 5' RACE reads again in MiXCR, with one record for every CDR3 protein. This table has over 300,000 distinct CDR3 sequences, 20% to 25% appearing once. Sequencing input: PBMCs or a T cell subset sorted from them (not recorded which). All receptors derive from a man between 18 and 29 years old who had mild COVID-19 (a few samples of this study predate the infection). Cell type and time point are not known.

The chain links TRBV10-3 to TRBJ2-3, with 15 bases matching TRBD2. The V gene's germline CDR1 is ENHRY and CDR2 SYGVKD. CDR3 length equals 18 residues. With 0 bases clipped from V and 2 bases from J, the junction kept 3 bases outside the gene matches. CDR3 in DNA: TGTGCCATCAGTGAGTCTGGGACTAGCGGGAGGTTCACAGATACGCAGTATTTT. This gives the protein CAISESGTSGRFTDTQYF.

This clonotype turned up a few times. The V gene is TRBV5-1, the J gene TRBJ2-5; D tentatively fits TRBD1 or TRBD2 (6 bases each). Germline loops: CDR1 SGHRS, CDR2 YFSETQ. CDR3 length: 15 amino acids. The V end was cut by 0 bases, the J end by 5 bases, with 14 bases between. The CDR3 DNA sequence: TGCGCCAGCAGCTTGGTTGGCACAGGGAGGGAGACCCAGTACTTC. This encodes CASSLVGTGRETQYF.

The chain uses TRBV20-1 and TRBJ1-5; tentative D call: TRBD1 (5 bases). V lost 3 bases to trimming and J lost 6 bases, with 15 bases between them. The germline V gene encodes CDR1 DFQATT and CDR2 SNEGSKA (reference sequence). The CDR3 spans 14 residues. This CDR3 is CSASLGASSQPQHF. CDR3 coding DNA: TGCAGTGCTAGTCTAGGGGCGTCGTCTCAGCCCCAGCATTTT.

This chain connects TRBV9 to TRBJ2-1; D gene ambiguous. Trimming left V 0 bases short and J 0 bases short, with 4 bases between. Germline V gene data show CDR1 as SGDLS and CDR2 as YYNGEE. There are 14 residues in the CDR3. The CDR3 reads CASSVGSSYNEQFF. For the CDR3, the DNA is TGTGCCAGCAGCGTAGGTAGCTCCTACAATGAGCAGTTCTTC.

The chain joins TRBV12-3 or TRBV12-4 to TRBJ1-2; possibly TRBD1 for D (6 bases). The V end lost 6 bases, the J end lost 8 bases, and 19 bases lay between the germline ends. The CDR3 loop spans 14 amino acids. The CDR3 sequence is CASRPGQQLSGYTF. In nucleotides, the CDR3 is TGTGCCAGCAGACCCGGACAGCAGCTTTCGGGCTACACCTTC.

This clonotype showed up just a few times. The chain links TRBV5-1 to TRBJ1-2; D is uncertain. V lost 4 bases and J 2 bases, leaving 15 bases between the germline ends. CDR1 is SGHRS, CDR2 YFSETQ, per germline. The length of the CDR3 is 15 residues. CDR3 in DNA: TGCGCCAGCAGCGCCAGCGGGGTACTCAACTATGGCTACACCTTC. This encodes CASSASGVLNYGYTF. Full variable domain (outside the CDR3, taken from reference TRBV5-1 and TRBJ1-2): KAGVTQTPRYLIKTRGQQVTLSCSPISGHRSVSWYQQTPGQGLQFLFEYFSETQRNKGNFPGRFSGRQFSNSRSEMNVSTLELGDSALYLCASSASGVLNYGYTFGSGTRLTVV.

The genes are TRBV28 and TRBJ1-1; D remains ambiguous. The germline gives CDR1 MDHEN, CDR2 SYDVKM. This CDR3 has 13 amino acids. V lost 6 bases, J lost 3 bases, and 11 bases lay in between. The CDR3, as DNA: TGTGCCAGCAGGCCCCAGCCGGACACTGAAGCTTTCTTT. Translation gives CASRPQPDTEAFF.

This chain links TRBV20-1 with TRBJ1-1; 7 bases map to TRBD1. After removal of 4 bases from V and 4 bases from J, the junction contained 6 bases not matched to a gene. This CDR3 region has 13 residues. The V gene's germline CDR1 is DFQATT and CDR2 SNEGSKA (reference sequence). The CDR3 region is CSATTQGSTEAFF. In DNA, the CDR3 is TGCAGTGCTACAACACAGGGGAGCACTGAAGCTTTCTTT.

This clonotype has only a few counts. The rearrangement joins TRBV7-7 to TRBJ2-2; 7 bases line up with TRBD1. V was clipped by 4 bases and J by 0 bases; unmatched bases: 5. CDR3 length: 16 amino acids. Germline CDR1 is SSHAT and CDR2 is FNYEAQ (reference sequence). The CDR3 sequence is CASSSRGSANTGELFF. CDR3 DNA sequence: TGTGCCAGCAGCTCCAGGGGGAGCGCGAACACCGGGGAGCTGTTTTTT.

This clonotype was seen a handful of times. This chain links TRBV2 with TRBJ2-3; weak D call: TRBD2 (5 bases). CDR3 length: 16 residues. V was cut by 6 bases and J by 4 bases, with 20 bases left in between. The germline V gene encodes CDR1 SNHLY and CDR2 FYNNEI. CDR3 residues: CASSPAPLAISDTQYF. The CDR3 nucleotides read TGTGCCAGCAGCCCCGCTCCCTTAGCGATTTCAGATACGCAGTATTTT.

The chain is built from TRBV6-2 or TRBV6-3 and TRBJ1-2; TRBD1 agrees at 8 bases. J was trimmed by 8 bases and V by 2 bases; bases with no gene match: 7. CDR3 length: 14 amino acids. Germline values: CDR1 MNHEY, CDR2 SVGEGT. The CDR3 DNA sequence: TGTGCCAGCAGTTACCGGACAGGGTTGAGGGGCTACACCTTC. It yields the protein CASSYRTGLRGYTF.